One TCR beta chain is described in this entry. This clonotype was picked up a small number of times. Its binding antigen is unknown. No much larger clone exists at a distance of one base, and base qualities are not known. Library construction relied on RT-PCR. TCRdb names Illumina HiSeq 2500 as the instrument used. Through fastp at Q25 and MiXCR, TCRdb rebuilt clones from the public reads, retaining in-frame beta chains. Rows with one shared CDR3 protein collapse into an entry with the most common genes and DNA. Recorded for this sample are more than 450,000 distinct CDR3 sequences; about 7.6% of them occurred a single time. The ten largest account for approximately 13% of the sample. Including cysteine and phenylalanine, the CDR3 has 15 amino acids. Only CDR3 DNA is held: 45 bases, read in frame from base 1. The germline ends are 13 bases apart after V is trimmed by 2 bases and J by 5 bases. The germline V gene encodes CDR1 SGHTA and CDR2 FQGNSA.

The sample originates from a study of response to subunit inactivated influenza vaccine (dated by TCRdb to the late 2010s). Broadly, across the study: To follow how T cells responded to a trivalent subunit inactivated influenza vaccine, the researchers relied on deep quantitative profiling of the T cell receptor repertoire. Points the paper makes about the study in general: According to the authors, only a limited number of new T cells may be recruited by each seasonal influenza vaccination.

The sequence was obtained from a man between 45 and 75 years old who received an inactivated influenza vaccine. Donor details come from another sample of the same person, matched by shared clones. The chain uses TRBV7-2 and TRBJ2-1, with a weak D call of TRBD1 (6 bases match). Specimen: PBMCs from blood, collected less than 30 months after vaccination. The encoded CDR3 is CASSLLIGDNNEQFF. The bases are TGTGCCAGCAGCTTACTAATTGGGGACAACAATGAGCAGTTCTTC.